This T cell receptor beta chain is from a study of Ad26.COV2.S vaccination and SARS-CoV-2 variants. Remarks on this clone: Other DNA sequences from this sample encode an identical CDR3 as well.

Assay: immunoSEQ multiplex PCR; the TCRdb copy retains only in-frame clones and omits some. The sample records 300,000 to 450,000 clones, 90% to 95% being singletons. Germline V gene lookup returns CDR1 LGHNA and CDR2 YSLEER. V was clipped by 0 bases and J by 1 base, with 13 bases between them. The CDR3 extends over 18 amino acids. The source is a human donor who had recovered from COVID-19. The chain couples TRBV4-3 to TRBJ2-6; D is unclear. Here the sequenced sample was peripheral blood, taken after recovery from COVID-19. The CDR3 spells CASSQDSLEISGANVLTF. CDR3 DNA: TGCGCCAGCAGCCAAGACTCCCTTGAGATATCTGGGGCCAACGTCCTGACTTTC.